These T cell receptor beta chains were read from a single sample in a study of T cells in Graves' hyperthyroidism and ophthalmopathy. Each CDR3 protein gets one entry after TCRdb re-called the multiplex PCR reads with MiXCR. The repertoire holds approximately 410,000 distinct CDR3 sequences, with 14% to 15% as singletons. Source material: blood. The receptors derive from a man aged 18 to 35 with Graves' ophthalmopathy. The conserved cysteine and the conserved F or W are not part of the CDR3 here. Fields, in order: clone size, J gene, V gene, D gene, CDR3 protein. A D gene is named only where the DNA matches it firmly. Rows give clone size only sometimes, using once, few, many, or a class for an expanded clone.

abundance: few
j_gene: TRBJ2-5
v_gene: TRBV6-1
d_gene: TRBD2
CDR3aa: ASSHAGGAPATSKTQY

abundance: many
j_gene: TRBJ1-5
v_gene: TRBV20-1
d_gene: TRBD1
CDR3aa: SASGTGHQPQH

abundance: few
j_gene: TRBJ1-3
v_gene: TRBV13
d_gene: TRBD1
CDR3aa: ASSSPGQGGSNTIY

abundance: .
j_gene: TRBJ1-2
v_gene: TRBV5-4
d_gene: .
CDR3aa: ASNPGRGHGYT

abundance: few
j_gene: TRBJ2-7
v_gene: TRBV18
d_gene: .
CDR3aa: ASSPGGSSSYEQY

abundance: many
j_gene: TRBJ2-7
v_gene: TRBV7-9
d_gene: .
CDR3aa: ASSASGTLWYEQY

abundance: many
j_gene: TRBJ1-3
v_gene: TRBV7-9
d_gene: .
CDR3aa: ASIKFDQGPGPSGNTIY

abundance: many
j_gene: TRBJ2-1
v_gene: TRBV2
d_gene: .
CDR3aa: ASSANSYNEQF

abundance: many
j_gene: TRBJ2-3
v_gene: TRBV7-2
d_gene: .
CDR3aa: ASSLAQESTDTQY

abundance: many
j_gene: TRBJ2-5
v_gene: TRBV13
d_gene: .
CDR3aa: ASSFSQGPQETQY

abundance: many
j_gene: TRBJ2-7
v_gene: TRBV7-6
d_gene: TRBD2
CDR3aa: ASSLGGRNSYEQY

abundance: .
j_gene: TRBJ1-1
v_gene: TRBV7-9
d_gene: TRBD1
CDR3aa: ASSLSGQGVKAF

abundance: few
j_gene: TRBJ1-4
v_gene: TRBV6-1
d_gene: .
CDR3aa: ASSPLFITREKLF

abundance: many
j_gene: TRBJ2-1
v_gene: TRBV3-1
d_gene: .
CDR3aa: ASSQLAGSVNEQF

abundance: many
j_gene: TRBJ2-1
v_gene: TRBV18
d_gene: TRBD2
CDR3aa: ASSLVASGSYEQF

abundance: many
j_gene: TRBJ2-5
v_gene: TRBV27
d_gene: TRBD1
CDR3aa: ASSGRDRGLEETQY

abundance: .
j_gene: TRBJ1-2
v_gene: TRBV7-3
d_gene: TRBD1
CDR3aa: ASSFNRGNYGYT

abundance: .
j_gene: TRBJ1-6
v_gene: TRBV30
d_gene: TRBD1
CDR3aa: AWSKQGPSSPLH

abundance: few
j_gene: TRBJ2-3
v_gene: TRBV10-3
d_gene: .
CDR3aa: AISATSASTDTQY

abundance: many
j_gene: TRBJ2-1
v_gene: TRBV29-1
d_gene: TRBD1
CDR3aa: SVPRQGTNNEQF

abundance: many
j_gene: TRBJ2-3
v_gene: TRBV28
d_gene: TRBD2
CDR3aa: ASNAAGVRGTDTQY

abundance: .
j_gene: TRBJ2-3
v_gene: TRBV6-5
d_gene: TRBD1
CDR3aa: ASSYRGQGLGDTQY

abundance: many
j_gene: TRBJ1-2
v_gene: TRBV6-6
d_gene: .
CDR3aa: ASSYSTMAGYGYT

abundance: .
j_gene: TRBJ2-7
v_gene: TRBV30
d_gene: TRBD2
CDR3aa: AWSPPRGRTYEQY

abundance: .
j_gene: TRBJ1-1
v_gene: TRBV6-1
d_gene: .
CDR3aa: ASRSWLWTEAF

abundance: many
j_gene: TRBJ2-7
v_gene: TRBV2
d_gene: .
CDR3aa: ASRRTAVSYEQY

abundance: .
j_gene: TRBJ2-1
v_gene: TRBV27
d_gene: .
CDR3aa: ASSELITGGRMSYNEQF

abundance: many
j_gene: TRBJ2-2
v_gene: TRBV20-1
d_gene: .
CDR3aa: SASYGSGELF

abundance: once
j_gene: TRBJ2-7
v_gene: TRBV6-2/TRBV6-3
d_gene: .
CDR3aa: ASSYGTAGAYEQY

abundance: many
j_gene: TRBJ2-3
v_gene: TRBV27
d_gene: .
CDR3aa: ASSLMVGDTDTQY

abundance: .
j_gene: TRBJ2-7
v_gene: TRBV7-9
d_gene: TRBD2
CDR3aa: ASSPGLAGLILPHEQY

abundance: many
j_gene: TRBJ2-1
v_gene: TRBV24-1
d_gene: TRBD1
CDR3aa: ATSDSGQGAYNEQF

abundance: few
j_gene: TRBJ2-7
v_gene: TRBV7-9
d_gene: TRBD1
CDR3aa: ASSSVTRGHEQY

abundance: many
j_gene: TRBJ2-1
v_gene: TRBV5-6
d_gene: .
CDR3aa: ASSFRIPTAYNEQF

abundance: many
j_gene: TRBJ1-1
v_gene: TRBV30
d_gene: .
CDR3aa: AWSTPGYTEAF

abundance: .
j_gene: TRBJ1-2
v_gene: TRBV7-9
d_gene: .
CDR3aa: ASSALFGSHGYT

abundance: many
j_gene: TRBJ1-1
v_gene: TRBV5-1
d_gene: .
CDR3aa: ASSLAGKGTEAF

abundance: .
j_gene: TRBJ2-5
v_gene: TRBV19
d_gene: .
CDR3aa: ASSRTTASGTQY

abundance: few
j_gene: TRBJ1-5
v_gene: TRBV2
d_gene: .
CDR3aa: ASKHRENQPQH

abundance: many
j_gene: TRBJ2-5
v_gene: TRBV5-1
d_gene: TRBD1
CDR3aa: ASSHDREEKY

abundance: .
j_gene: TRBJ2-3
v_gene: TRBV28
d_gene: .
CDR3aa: ASAAGVGDTQY

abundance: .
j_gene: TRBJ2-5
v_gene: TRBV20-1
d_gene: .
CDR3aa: SARPSTRAKETQY

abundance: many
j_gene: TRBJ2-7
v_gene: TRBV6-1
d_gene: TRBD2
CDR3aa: ASRASGKGYEQY

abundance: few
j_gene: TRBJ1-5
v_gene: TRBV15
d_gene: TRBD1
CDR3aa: ATSIAGGQPQH

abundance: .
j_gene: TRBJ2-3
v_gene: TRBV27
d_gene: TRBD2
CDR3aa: ASSFGLAQQY

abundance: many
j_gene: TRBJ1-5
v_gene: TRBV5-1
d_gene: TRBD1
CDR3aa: ASSLTGGYQPQH

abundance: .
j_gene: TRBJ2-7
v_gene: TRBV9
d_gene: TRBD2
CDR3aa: ASSIAGGNSYEQY

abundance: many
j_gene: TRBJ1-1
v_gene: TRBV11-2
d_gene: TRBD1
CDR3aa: ASSLEQGPEAF

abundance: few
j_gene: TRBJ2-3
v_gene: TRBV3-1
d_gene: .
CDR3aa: ASSRRLVSTDTQY

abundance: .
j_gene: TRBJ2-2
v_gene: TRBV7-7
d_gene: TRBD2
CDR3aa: ASSPMTSGLNTGELF

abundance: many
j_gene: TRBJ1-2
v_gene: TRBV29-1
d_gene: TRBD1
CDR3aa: SVGDRGGVYGYT

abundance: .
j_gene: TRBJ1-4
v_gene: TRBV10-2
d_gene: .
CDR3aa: ASRDGVNEKLF

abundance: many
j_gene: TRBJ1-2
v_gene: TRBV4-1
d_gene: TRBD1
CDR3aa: ASSQETGNYGYT

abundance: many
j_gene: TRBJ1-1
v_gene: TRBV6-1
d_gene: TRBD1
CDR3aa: ASSGQGVFLNTEAF

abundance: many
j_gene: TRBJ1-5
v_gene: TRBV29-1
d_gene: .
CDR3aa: SVDHDPPDSNQPQH

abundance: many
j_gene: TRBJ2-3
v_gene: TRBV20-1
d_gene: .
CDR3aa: SDSTPTQGKATDTQY

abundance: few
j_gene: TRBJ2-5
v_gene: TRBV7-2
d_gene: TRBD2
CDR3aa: ASSPRLAGGKETQY